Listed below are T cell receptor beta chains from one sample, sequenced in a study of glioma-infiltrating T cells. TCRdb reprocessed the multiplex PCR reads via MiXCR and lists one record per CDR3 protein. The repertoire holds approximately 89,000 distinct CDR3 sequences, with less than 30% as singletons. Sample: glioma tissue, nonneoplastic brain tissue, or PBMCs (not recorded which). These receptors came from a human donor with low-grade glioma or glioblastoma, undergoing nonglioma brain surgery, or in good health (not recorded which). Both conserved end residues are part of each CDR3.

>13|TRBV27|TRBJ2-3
CASSFQGTDTQYF
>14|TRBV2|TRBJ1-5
CASSVGTGNQPQHF
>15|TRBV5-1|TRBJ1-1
CASRNRGFMNTEAFF
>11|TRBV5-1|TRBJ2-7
CASKLGHEQYF
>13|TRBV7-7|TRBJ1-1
CASSASTNTEAFF
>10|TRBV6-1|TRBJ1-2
CASRNYGYTF
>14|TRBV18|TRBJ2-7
CASSPLFGQGEQYF
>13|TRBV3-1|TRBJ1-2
CASSPDSFYGYTF
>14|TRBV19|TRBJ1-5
CASRMTGANQPQHF
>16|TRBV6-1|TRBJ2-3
CASSSHLQGATDTQYF
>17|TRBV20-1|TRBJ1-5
CSASGALGSGGNQPQHF
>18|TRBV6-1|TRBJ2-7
CASRPGTSGGPLFYEQYF
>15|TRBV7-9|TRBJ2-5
CASSVGDSPRETQYF
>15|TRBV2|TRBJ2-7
CASSEGGIRDYEQYF
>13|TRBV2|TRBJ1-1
CASSATMNTEAFF
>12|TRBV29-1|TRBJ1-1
CSVRELNTEAFF
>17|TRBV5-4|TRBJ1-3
CASSLSAGGSSGNTIYF
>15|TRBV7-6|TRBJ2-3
CASSHVGTSTDTQYF
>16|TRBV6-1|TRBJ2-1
CASSDGTSGDYNEQFF
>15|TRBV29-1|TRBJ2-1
CSVGAGDGGFNEQFF
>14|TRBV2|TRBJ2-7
CASSGGQGGHEQYF
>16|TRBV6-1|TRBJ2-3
CASSLGLAGAGDTQYF
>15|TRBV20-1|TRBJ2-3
CSARLTSGSTDTQYF
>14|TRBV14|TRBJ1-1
CASSRRPKNAEAFF
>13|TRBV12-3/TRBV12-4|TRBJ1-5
CASSLQRNQPQHF
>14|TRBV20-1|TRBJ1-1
CSATMGLLPTEAFF
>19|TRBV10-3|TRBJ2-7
CASSYSTVLQCGVHYEQYF
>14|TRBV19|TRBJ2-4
CASSTGTGKNIQYF
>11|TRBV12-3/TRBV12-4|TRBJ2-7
CASSRLYEQYF
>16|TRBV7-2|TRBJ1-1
CASSPRQGNRNTEAFF
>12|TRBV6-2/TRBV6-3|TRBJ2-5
CASSYSRGTQYF